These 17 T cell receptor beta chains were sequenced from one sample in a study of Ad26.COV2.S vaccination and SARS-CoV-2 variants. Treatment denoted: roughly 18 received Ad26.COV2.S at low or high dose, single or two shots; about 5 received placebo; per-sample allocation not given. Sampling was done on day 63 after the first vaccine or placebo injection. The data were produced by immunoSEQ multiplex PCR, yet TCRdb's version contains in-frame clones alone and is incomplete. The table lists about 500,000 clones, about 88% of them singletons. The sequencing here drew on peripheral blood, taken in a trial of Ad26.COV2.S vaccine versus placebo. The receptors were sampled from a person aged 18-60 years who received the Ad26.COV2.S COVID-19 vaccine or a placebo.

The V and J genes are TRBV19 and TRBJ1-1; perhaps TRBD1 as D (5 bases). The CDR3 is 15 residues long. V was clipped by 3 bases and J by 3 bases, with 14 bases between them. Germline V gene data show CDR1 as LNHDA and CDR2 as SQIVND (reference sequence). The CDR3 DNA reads TGTGCCAGTAGTATTGGGGCCGATTTTTACACTGAAGCTTTCTTT. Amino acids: CASSIGADFYTEAFF. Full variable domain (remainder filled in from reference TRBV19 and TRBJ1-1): DGGITQSPKYLFRKEGQNVTLSCEQNLNHDAMYWYRQDPGQGLRLIYYSQIVNDFQKGDIAEGYSVSREKKESFPLTVTSAQKNPTAFYLCASSIGADFYTEAFFGQGTRLTVV.

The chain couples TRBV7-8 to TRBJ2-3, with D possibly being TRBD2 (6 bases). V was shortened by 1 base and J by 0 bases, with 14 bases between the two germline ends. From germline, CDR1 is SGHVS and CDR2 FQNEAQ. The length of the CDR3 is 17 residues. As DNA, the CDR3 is TGTGCCAGCAGCTTAGGCGGGATGCCATCTAGCACAGATACGCAGTATTTT. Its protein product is CASSLGGMPSSTDTQYF. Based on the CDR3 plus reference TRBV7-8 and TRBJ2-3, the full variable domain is GAGVSQSPRYKVAKRGQDVALRCDPISGHVSLFWYQQALGQGPEFLTYFQNEAQLDKSGLPSDRFFAERPEGSVSTLKIQRTQQEDSAVYLCASSLGGMPSSTDTQYFGPGTRLTVL.

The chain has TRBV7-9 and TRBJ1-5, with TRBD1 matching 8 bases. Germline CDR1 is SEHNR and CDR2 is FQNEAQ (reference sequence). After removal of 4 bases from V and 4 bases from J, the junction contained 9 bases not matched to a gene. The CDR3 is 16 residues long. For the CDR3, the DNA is TGTGCCAGCAGCTCCCCGCGGACAGGGAAAAATCAGCCCCAGCATTTT. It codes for CASSSPRTGKNQPQHF.

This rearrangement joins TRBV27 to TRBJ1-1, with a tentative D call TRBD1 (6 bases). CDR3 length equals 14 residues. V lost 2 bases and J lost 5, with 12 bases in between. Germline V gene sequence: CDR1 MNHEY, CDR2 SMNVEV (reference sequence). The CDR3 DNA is TGTGCCAGCAGTTTAGGGGCAGGGGCGACTGAAGCTTTCTTT. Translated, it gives CASSLGAGATEAFF.

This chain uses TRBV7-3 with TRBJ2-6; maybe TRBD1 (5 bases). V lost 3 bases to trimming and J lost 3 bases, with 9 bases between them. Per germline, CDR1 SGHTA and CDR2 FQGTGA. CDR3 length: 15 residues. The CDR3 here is CASSLLGVGANVLTF. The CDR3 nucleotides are TGTGCCAGCAGCTTGCTAGGGGTTGGGGCCAACGTCCTGACTTTC. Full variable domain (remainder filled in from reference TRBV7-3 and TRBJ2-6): GAGVSQTPSNKVTEKGKYVELRCDPISGHTALYWYRQSLGQGPEFLIYFQGTGAADDSGLPNDRFFAVRPEGSVSTLKIQRTERGDSAVYLCASSLLGVGANVLTFGAGSRLTVL.

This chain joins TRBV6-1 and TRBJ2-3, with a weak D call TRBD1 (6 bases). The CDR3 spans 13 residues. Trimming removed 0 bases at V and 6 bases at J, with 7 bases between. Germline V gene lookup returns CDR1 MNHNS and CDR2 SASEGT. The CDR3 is CASSEARGDTQYF. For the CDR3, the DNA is TGTGCCAGCAGTGAAGCGAGGGGGGATACGCAGTATTTT.

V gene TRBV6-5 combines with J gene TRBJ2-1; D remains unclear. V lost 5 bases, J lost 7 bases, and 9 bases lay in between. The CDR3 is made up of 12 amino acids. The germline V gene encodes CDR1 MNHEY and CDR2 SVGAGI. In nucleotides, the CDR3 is TGTGCCAGCAGTACTTGGGGAAATGAGCAGTTCTTC. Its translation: CASSTWGNEQFF.

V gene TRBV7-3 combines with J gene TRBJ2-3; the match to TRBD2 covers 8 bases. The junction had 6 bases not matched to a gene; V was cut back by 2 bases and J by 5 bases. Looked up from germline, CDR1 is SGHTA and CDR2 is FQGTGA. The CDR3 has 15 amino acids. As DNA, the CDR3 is TGTGCCAGCAGCTTAGGCGGGAGGCCTTTAGATACGCAGTATTTT. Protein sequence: CASSLGGRPLDTQYF.

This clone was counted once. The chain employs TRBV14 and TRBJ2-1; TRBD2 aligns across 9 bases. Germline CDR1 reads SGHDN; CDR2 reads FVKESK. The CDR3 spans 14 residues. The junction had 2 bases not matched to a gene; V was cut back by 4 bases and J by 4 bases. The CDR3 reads CASSRGGAYNEQFF. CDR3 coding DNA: TGTGCCAGCAGCCGCGGGGGGGCTTACAATGAGCAGTTCTTC.

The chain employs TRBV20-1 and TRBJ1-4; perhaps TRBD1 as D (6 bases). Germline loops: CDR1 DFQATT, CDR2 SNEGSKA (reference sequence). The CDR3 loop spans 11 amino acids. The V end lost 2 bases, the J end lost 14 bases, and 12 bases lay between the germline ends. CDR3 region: CSARSGTMLFF. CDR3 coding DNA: TGCAGTGCTAGATCTGGGACAATGCTGTTTTTT.

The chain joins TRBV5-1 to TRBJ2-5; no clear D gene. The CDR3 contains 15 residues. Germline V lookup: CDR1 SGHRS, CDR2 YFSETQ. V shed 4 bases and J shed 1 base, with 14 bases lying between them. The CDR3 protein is CASSPQGTTQETQYF. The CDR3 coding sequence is TGCGCCAGCAGCCCCCAAGGCACCACCCAAGAGACCCAGTACTTC.

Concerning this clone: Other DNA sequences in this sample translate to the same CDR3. CDR3 DNA sequence: TGTGCCAGCAGCTTAGGAGGTTCCGGAAACACCATATATTTT. Amino acids: CASSLGGSGNTIYF. The chain recombines TRBV7-9 with TRBJ1-3, with no clear D. The germline V gene encodes CDR1 SEHNR and CDR2 FQNEAQ (reference sequence). The CDR3 covers 14 residues. V was clipped by 1 base and J by 4 bases, with 8 bases between them.

This CDR3 is CASSRRTYNEQFF. The DNA for the CDR3 is TGTGCCAGCAGTAGGCGAACCTACAATGAGCAGTTCTTC. The chain carries TRBV25-1 and TRBJ2-1; D uncertain. Trimming took 5 bases from V and 2 from J, leaving 7 bases between them. This CDR3 region has 13 residues. CDR1 and CDR2 from the germline V gene are MGHDK and SYGVNS.

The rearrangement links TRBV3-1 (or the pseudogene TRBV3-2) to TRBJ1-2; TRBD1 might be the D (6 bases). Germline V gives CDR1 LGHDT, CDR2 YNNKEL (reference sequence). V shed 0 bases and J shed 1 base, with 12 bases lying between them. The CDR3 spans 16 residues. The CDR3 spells CASSQDGGAVNYGYTF. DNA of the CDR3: TGTGCCAGCAGCCAAGATGGGGGGGCGGTTAACTATGGCTACACCTTC.

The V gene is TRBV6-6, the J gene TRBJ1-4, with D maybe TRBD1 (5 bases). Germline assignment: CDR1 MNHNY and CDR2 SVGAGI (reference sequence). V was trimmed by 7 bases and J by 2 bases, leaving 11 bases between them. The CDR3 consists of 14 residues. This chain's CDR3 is CASNNGGTNEKLFF. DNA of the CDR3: TGTGCCAGCAATAACGGGGGGACTAATGAAAAACTGTTTTTT.

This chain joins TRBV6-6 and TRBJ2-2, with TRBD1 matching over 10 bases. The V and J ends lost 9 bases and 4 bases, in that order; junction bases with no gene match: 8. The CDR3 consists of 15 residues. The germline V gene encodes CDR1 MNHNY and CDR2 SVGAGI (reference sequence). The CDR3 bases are TGTGCCAGTACAGACAGGGGGCAAAGCACCGGGGAGCTGTTTTTT. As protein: CASTDRGQSTGELFF.

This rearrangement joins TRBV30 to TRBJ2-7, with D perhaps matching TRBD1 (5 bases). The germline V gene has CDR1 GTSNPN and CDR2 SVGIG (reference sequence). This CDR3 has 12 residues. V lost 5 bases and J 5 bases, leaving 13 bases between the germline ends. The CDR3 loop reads CAWGRDFHEQYF. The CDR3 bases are TGTGCCTGGGGCAGGGATTTCCACGAGCAGTACTTC.